Listed below are T cell receptor beta chains from one sample, sequenced in a study of T cells in Graves' hyperthyroidism and ophthalmopathy. TCRdb used MiXCR to reprocess the multiplex PCR reads, holding one entry per CDR3 protein. The sample lists some 200,000 distinct CDR3 sequences, roughly a sixth occurring once. The sequencing sample was made of blood. These receptors were taken from a woman between 50 and 59 years old with Graves' hyperthyroidism. Each CDR3 is given with its conserved first and last residue. The order of the fields is V gene, D gene, J gene, clone size, CDR3 DNA, CDR3 protein. The D gene is left open where the match is weak. A clone size is listed for some rows: how often the clone was seen (once, few, many), or a class if it is expanded.

V gene: TRBV18
D gene: .
J gene: TRBJ2-1
clone size: many
CDR3 DNA: TGTGCCAGCTCACCACCTCCAGGTTACAATGAGCAGTTCTTC
CDR3 protein: CASSPPPGYNEQFF

V gene: TRBV20-1
D gene: TRBD2
J gene: TRBJ2-7
clone size: few
CDR3 DNA: TGCAGTGCCTCACCGCTAGCGGGAGGTCCTACCTACGAGCAGTACTTC
CDR3 protein: CSASPLAGGPTYEQYF

V gene: TRBV30
D gene: .
J gene: TRBJ2-5
clone size: few
CDR3 DNA: TGTGCCTGGAGTGTTAATCAGGGTGAGACCCAGTACTTC
CDR3 protein: CAWSVNQGETQYF

V gene: TRBV12-3/TRBV12-4
D gene: .
J gene: TRBJ1-5
clone size: many
CDR3 DNA: TGTGCCAGCAGTAAGGGAAGCAATCAGCCCCAGCATTTT
CDR3 protein: CASSKGSNQPQHF

V gene: TRBV18
D gene: TRBD1
J gene: TRBJ2-2
clone size: many
CDR3 DNA: TGTGCCAGCTCACCGGGACAGGCGAACACCGGGGAGCTGTTTTTT
CDR3 protein: CASSPGQANTGELFF

V gene: TRBV28
D gene: .
J gene: TRBJ2-1
clone size: .
CDR3 DNA: TGTGCCACTAGACAGAGCTCCTACAATGAGCAGTTCTTC
CDR3 protein: CATRQSSYNEQFF

V gene: TRBV7-9
D gene: TRBD2
J gene: TRBJ2-2
clone size: few
CDR3 DNA: TGTGCCAGCAGCGGGACTAGCGGAGACACCGGGGAGCTGTTTTTT
CDR3 protein: CASSGTSGDTGELFF

V gene: TRBV10-3
D gene: .
J gene: TRBJ2-1
clone size: many
CDR3 DNA: TGTGCCATCAGCTTACACGATTCTTTGAATGAGCAGTTCTTC
CDR3 protein: CAISLHDSLNEQFF

V gene: TRBV5-1
D gene: .
J gene: TRBJ1-2
clone size: .
CDR3 DNA: TGCGCCAGCAGCTATTCCAGAACCAAGTCCTATGGCTACACCTTC
CDR3 protein: CASSYSRTKSYGYTF

V gene: TRBV29-1
D gene: .
J gene: TRBJ1-5
clone size: many
CDR3 DNA: TGCAGCGCAAAACAGGGCCTCAATCAGCCCCAGCATTTT
CDR3 protein: CSAKQGLNQPQHF

V gene: TRBV4-2
D gene: .
J gene: TRBJ2-3
clone size: many
CDR3 DNA: TGTGCCAGCAGCCAAGATGTGAGCAGGTTTACAGATACGCAGTATTTT
CDR3 protein: CASSQDVSRFTDTQYF

V gene: TRBV7-2
D gene: TRBD1
J gene: TRBJ1-1
clone size: many
CDR3 DNA: TGTGCCAGCAGCTCCACACAGGGGGCTGAAGCTTTCTTT
CDR3 protein: CASSSTQGAEAFF

V gene: TRBV27
D gene: .
J gene: TRBJ1-6
clone size: .
CDR3 DNA: TGTGCCAGCAGTTTTCTGAATTCACCCCTCCACTTT
CDR3 protein: CASSFLNSPLHF

V gene: TRBV7-2
D gene: .
J gene: TRBJ1-5
clone size: .
CDR3 DNA: TGTGCCAGCAGCCTGGGAGGGAAGAGCAATCAGCCCCAGCATTTT
CDR3 protein: CASSLGGKSNQPQHF

V gene: TRBV28
D gene: .
J gene: TRBJ2-7
clone size: many
CDR3 DNA: TGTGCCAGCAGTTTTTCGCCACAGAGCTACGAGCAGTACTTC
CDR3 protein: CASSFSPQSYEQYF

V gene: TRBV16
D gene: .
J gene: TRBJ1-2
clone size: few
CDR3 DNA: TGTGCCAGCAGCCAATCGGCAGGGAACTATGGCTACACCTTC
CDR3 protein: CASSQSAGNYGYTF

V gene: TRBV11-2
D gene: TRBD2
J gene: TRBJ2-3
clone size: many
CDR3 DNA: TGTGCCAGCAGCGTAAGCGGGACTAGCGGGAGGTTTGATACGCAGTATTTT
CDR3 protein: CASSVSGTSGRFDTQYF

V gene: TRBV4-1
D gene: TRBD1
J gene: TRBJ1-1
clone size: few
CDR3 DNA: TGCGCCAGCAGCCATACAACCGCCGGGACAGGATCCACTGAAGCTTTCTTT
CDR3 protein: CASSHTTAGTGSTEAFF

V gene: TRBV10-3
D gene: TRBD2
J gene: TRBJ2-2
clone size: .
CDR3 DNA: TGTGCCAGCTCGGGACTAGCGGAGACCGGGGAGCTGTTTTTT
CDR3 protein: CASSGLAETGELFF

V gene: TRBV10-2
D gene: .
J gene: TRBJ1-1
clone size: .
CDR3 DNA: TGCGCCAGCAACGTCGGGGGTGCGAACACTGAAGCTTTCTTT
CDR3 protein: CASNVGGANTEAFF

V gene: TRBV11-3
D gene: .
J gene: TRBJ2-7
clone size: many
CDR3 DNA: TGTGCCAGCAGCTCCGGGACTGTCGAGCAGTACTTC
CDR3 protein: CASSSGTVEQYF

V gene: TRBV5-1
D gene: TRBD1
J gene: TRBJ2-7
clone size: many
CDR3 DNA: TGCGCCAGCAGCCTTACCGGGACAGGGGGCGGGGAGCAGTACTTC
CDR3 protein: CASSLTGTGGGEQYF

V gene: TRBV27
D gene: .
J gene: TRBJ2-2
clone size: few
CDR3 DNA: TGTGCCAGCAGTTTAGGGGGATATCGACTGAGGGTGAACACCGGGGAGCTGTTTTTT
CDR3 protein: CASSLGGYRLRVNTGELFF

V gene: TRBV7-3
D gene: .
J gene: TRBJ2-2
clone size: many
CDR3 DNA: TGTGCCAGCAGCTTAAGCGGTTGGGGGTCGACCGGGGAGCTGTTTTTT
CDR3 protein: CASSLSGWGSTGELFF

V gene: TRBV29-1
D gene: TRBD1
J gene: TRBJ1-3
clone size: .
CDR3 DNA: TGCAGCGTTGAGAACGGGGCAGGGGGAGGAAACACCATATATTTT
CDR3 protein: CSVENGAGGGNTIYF

V gene: TRBV28
D gene: .
J gene: TRBJ1-1
clone size: .
CDR3 DNA: TGTGCCAGCAGTTTATTGGGTCCGAGTGAAGCTTTCTTT
CDR3 protein: CASSLLGPSEAFF

V gene: TRBV7-3
D gene: .
J gene: TRBJ2-2
clone size: .
CDR3 DNA: TGTGCCAGCAGCTTGAGCGGACGCACCGGGGAGCTGTTTTTT
CDR3 protein: CASSLSGRTGELFF

V gene: TRBV7-9
D gene: .
J gene: TRBJ2-7
clone size: .
CDR3 DNA: TGTGCCAGCAGCCCAGCCAGGGGAGCGAGGACGGGCGAGCAGTACTTC
CDR3 protein: CASSPARGARTGEQYF